This T cell receptor beta chain was recorded in a study of PD-1 blockade in classical Hodgkin lymphoma. Across the study: Patients had nivolumab dosed at 3 mg/kg, delivered intravenously every 2 weeks.

Germline V gene data show CDR1 as MGHRA and CDR2 as YSYEKL. The CDR3 extends over 15 amino acids. Trimming shortened V by 0 bases and J by 3 bases, and 11 bases separated the two germline ends. Only in-frame clones appear in the TCRdb table, and some are missing; sequencing was by immunoSEQ multiplex PCR. The sample contains about 13,000 clones, about 82% of which appear only once. Comments on this clone: The antigen is undetermined.

There was relapse after autologous stem cell transplantation in every patient, and there was variation in brentuximab vedotin exposure. General observations from the study: Repertoires differed for reasons still undefined, possibly disease activity or prior therapy. While CD8+ TCR diversity did not rise significantly by C4D1, CD4+ TCR diversity did.

The rearrangement joins TRBV4-1 to TRBJ1-1; a possible D gene is TRBD1 (5 bases). The starting material was peripheral blood mononuclear cells (PBMCs), obtained at baseline. The TCR was taken from a human donor with classical Hodgkin lymphoma. CDR3 nucleotides: TGCGCCAGCAGCCAAGAGCGGGGGTGGGACACTGAAGCTTTCTTT. It specifies CASSQERGWDTEAFF.